This T cell receptor (beta chain) came from a study of healthy donors' naive CD4 and CD8 T cells. Study summary: All functional IMGT TCR alpha variants were covered by new primers. Study outcomes and limitations: Positive CDR3 charge linked to CD4+ cells, negative to CD8+ cells. Possible naive T cell homeostatic proliferation bias remained unaddressed.

Trimming removed 5 bases from V and 4 bases from J; junction bases left unmatched: 5. Germline V gene data show CDR1 as SGHVS and CDR2 as FQNEAQ. The CDR3 runs to 14 residues. Points on this clonotype: Its matching antigen is unknown.

Starting from roughly 0.55 ug of total RNA, TCR libraries were made with linear amplification. From the reads, TCRdb called clonotypes with MiXCR, one entry per CDR3 protein. This sample carries roughly 200,000 distinct CDR3 sequences, over 60% of them seen once, and the ten largest clones take more than 2%. The rearrangement joins TRBV7-8 to TRBJ2-1; TRBD2 matches 7 bases. The sequencing sample was made of naive CD4+ and CD8+ T cells sorted from blood, pooled from several donors. This sequence was found in a pool of human donors in good health; the sample pools cells from several healthy donors. CDR3 sequence reads: CASSIGGNYNEQFF. CDR3 nucleotide sequence: TGTGCCAGCAGCATCGGGGGGAATTACAATGAGCAGTTCTTC. Full variable domain (outside the CDR3, taken from reference TRBV7-8 and TRBJ2-1): GAGVSQSPRYKVAKRGQDVALRCDPISGHVSLFWYQQALGQGPEFLTYFQNEAQLDKSGLPSDRFFAERPEGSVSTLKIQRTQQEDSAVYLCASSIGGNYNEQFFGPGTRLTVL.